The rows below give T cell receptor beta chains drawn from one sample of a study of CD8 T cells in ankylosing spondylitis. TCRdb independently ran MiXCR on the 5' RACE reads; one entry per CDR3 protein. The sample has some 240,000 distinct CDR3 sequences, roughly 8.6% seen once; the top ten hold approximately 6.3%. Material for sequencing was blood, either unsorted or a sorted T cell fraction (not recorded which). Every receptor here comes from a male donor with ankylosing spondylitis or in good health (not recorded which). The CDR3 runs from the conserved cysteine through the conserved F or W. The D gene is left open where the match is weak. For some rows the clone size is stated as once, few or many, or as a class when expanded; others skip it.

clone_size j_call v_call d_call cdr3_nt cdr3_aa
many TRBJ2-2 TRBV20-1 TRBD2 TGCAGTGCTCCCGACGGGGGGAAAAGCACCGGGGAGCTGTTTTTT CSAPDGGKSTGELFF
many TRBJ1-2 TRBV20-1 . TGCAGTGCTAGTATGGGACGGTCCTATGGCTACACCTTC CSASMGRSYGYTF
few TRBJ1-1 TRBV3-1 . TGTGCCAGCAGCCCGGACATGATCACTGAAGCTTTCTTT CASSPDMITEAFF
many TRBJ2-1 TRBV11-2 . TGTGCCAGCAGCTTGGGAGCGGGCTACAATGAGCAGTTCTTC CASSLGAGYNEQFF
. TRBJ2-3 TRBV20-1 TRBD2 TGCAGTGCTCGTTCGACTAGCGGGCGTAGCACAGATACGCAGTATTTT CSARSTSGRSTDTQYF
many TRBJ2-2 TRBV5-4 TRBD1 TGTGCCAGCAGCCTCCCCAGTACAGGGGCCGGCACCGGGGAGCTGTTTTTT CASSLPSTGAGTGELFF
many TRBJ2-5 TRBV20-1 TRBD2 TGCTCTGGCACCCCGGGGGGACAAGAGACCCAGTACTTC CSGTPGGQETQYF
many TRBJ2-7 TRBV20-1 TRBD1 TGCAGTGCTCCCCGACAGGGAAACTACGAGCAGTACTTC CSAPRQGNYEQYF
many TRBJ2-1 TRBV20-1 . TGCAGTGCCCAAGACAACCGGGTGCAGTTCTTC CSAQDNRVQFF
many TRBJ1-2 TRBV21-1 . TGTGCCAGCAGCAAAGTAGGGCTGGGCGGCTACACCTTC CASSKVGLGGYTF